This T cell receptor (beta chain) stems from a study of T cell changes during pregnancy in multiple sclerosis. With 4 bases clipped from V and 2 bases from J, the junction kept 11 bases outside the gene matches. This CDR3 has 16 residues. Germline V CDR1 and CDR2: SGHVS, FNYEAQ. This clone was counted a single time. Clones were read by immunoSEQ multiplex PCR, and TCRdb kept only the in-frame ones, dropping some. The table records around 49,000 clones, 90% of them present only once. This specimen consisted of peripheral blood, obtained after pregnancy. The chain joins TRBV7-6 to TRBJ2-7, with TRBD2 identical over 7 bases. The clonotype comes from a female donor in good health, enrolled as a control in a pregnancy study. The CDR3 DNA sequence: TGTGCCAGCAGCTCCGTTATTGGGGGGGGTACCTACGAGCAGTACTTC. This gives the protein CASSSVIGGGTYEQYF.